Shown below are 18 T cell receptor beta chains from a single sample sequenced in a study of T-cell reconstitution after alpha-beta-depleted transplantation in children. Researchers prepared the TCRbeta library using unique molecular identifiers, the study reports. TCRdb recomputed calls from the PCR reads with MiXCR, one row per CDR3 protein. The sample consists of roughly 790,000 distinct CDR3 sequences, approximately 15% of them appearing once. The sample in question was PBMCs, mostly from graft donor cells, obtained 360 days after TCRalphabeta/CD19-depleted stem cell transplant. Receptor source: a male patient younger than 18 who had a stem cell transplant for acute lymphoblastic leukemia, so the T cells may come from the graft donor.

This clonotype was recorded a few times. This chain links TRBV10-3 with TRBJ1-2; D not certain. V shed 0 bases and J shed 4 bases, with 18 bases lying between them. The CDR3 is made up of 17 amino acids. In germline, CDR1 is ENHRY, CDR2 SYGVKD. CDR3 amino acids: CAISESSLASYFYGYTF. For the CDR3, the DNA is TGTGCCATCAGTGAGTCGAGTCTGGCATCTTACTTCTATGGCTACACCTTC.

This clonotype was observed a handful of times. The J gene is TRBJ1-5, the V gene TRBV5-1; tentatively, D is TRBD1 (5 bases). The V end was cut by 1 base, the J end by 5 bases, with 10 bases between. The CDR3 length is 14 residues. From germline, CDR1 is SGHRS and CDR2 YFSETQ. CDR3 sequence: CASSLFQGDQPQHF. The CDR3, as DNA: TGCGCCAGCAGCTTGTTTCAGGGTGATCAGCCCCAGCATTTT. The whole variable domain, remainder taken from reference TRBV5-1 and TRBJ1-5, is KAGVTQTPRYLIKTRGQQVTLSCSPISGHRSVSWYQQTPGQGLQFLFEYFSETQRNKGNFPGRFSGRQFSNSRSEMNVSTLELGDSALYLCASSLFQGDQPQHFGDGTRLSIL.

This clonotype has only a few counts. V and J are TRBV6-5 and TRBJ2-5; 11 bases match TRBD2. Trimming removed 2 bases from V and 2 bases from J; junction bases left unmatched: 13. Germline assignment: CDR1 MNHEY and CDR2 SVGAGI. The CDR3 length is 19 residues. The CDR3 spells CASSYRSGTSGYIQETQYF. In DNA, the CDR3 is TGTGCCAGCAGTTACCGATCCGGGACTAGCGGATATATACAAGAGACCCAGTACTTC.

The chain joins TRBV10-3 to TRBJ2-3; D ambiguous. The V end lost 6 bases, the J end lost 3 bases, and 16 bases lay between the germline ends. The CDR3 length is 15 residues. Germline CDR1 ENHRY, CDR2 SYGVKD. The CDR3 is CAISVPRDHTDTQYF. DNA for the CDR3: TGTGCCATCAGCGTCCCCCGTGATCATACAGATACGCAGTATTTT.

This clonotype was seen a few times. This chain connects TRBV24-1 to TRBJ2-7; no definite D call. This CDR3 region has 15 residues. Germline V gene lookup returns CDR1 KGHDR and CDR2 SFDVKD. The V gene lost 1 base and the J gene lost 3 bases, with 12 bases spanning the gap. CDR3 protein: CATSDFGRRFYEQYF. DNA of the CDR3: TGTGCCACCAGTGATTTTGGTAGGCGCTTCTACGAGCAGTACTTC.

This clonotype has more than one count but fewer than ten. CDR3 sequence (DNA): TGCAGTGCGGGCGGACTAGCGGGGTTGAATGAGCAGTTCTTC. This codes for CSAGGLAGLNEQFF. The chain has TRBV20-1 and TRBJ2-1, with TRBD2 identical over 12 bases. With 6 bases clipped from V and 7 bases from J, the junction kept 7 bases outside the gene matches. The germline CDR1 and CDR2 sequences are DFQATT and SNEGSKA (reference sequence). This CDR3 contains 14 residues.

The CDR3 spells CSAQRGGSPKYNEQFF. The CDR3 DNA reads as TGCAGTGCCCAGCGGGGTGGGAGCCCTAAGTACAATGAGCAGTTCTTC. This chain uses TRBV20-1 with TRBJ2-1; 7 bases line up with TRBD2. This CDR3 spans 16 amino acids. V dropped 6 bases and J dropped 4; count of bases not matched to a gene: 15. In germline, CDR1 is DFQATT, CDR2 SNEGSKA (reference sequence).

The chain combines TRBV7-2 with TRBJ2-1; 10 bases agree with TRBD2. CDR1 is SGHTA, CDR2 FQGNSA, per germline. The CDR3 totals 15 residues. Losses at the gene ends were 5 bases for V and 7 bases for J; bases not matched to a gene: 8. The CDR3 nucleotides read TGTGCCAGCAGCACAACTAGCGGGATGGGGAATGAGCAGTTCTTC. Amino acid sequence: CASSTTSGMGNEQFF.

This clonotype has just a few counts. V gene TRBV7-8 combines with J gene TRBJ2-7; perhaps TRBD2 as D (6 bases). The CDR3 totals 16 residues. Trimming stripped 0 bases from V and 6 bases from J, with 18 bases between. Germline loops: CDR1 SGHVS, CDR2 FQNEAQ. CDR3 sequence reads: CASSLALGRLLFEQYF. The CDR3 DNA reads TGTGCCAGCAGCTTAGCTCTCGGGAGACTCCTGTTCGAGCAGTACTTC. The whole variable domain, filled in from reference TRBV7-8 and TRBJ2-7, reads GAGVSQSPRYKVAKRGQDVALRCDPISGHVSLFWYQQALGQGPEFLTYFQNEAQLDKSGLPSDRFFAERPEGSVSTLKIQRTQQEDSAVYLCASSLALGRLLFEQYFGPGTRLTVT.

The chain carries TRBV11-2 and TRBJ2-5, with D unclear. Germline V gene sequence: CDR1 SGHAT, CDR2 FQNNGV. The CDR3 length is 12 residues. Trimming left V 8 bases short and J 2 bases short, with 9 bases between. Here the CDR3 DNA reads TGTGCCAGCGCCCCGATTCAAGAGACCCAGTACTTC. Its translation is CASAPIQETQYF.

This rearrangement joins TRBV19 to TRBJ2-2; D is perhaps TRBD2 (5 bases). Trimming stripped 5 bases from V and 7 bases from J, with 20 bases between. This CDR3 contains 16 residues. CDR1 and CDR2 from the germline V gene are LNHDA and SQIVND (reference sequence). This CDR3 is CASSATPPGVGGELFF. The CDR3 region has the DNA TGTGCCAGTAGTGCTACGCCTCCCGGGGTAGGCGGGGAGCTGTTTTTT.

CDR3 protein: CAWTVGVQQYF. In DNA form, the CDR3 reads TGTGCCTGGACAGTGGGGGTACAGCAGTACTTC. V gene TRBV30 combines with J gene TRBJ2-7; D tentatively reads TRBD1 or TRBD2 (5 bases each). V lost 4 bases and J 8 bases, leaving 12 bases between the germline ends. In germline, CDR1 is GTSNPN, CDR2 SVGIG (reference sequence). The CDR3 is 11 amino acids.

The sample holds a few counts of this clonotype. CDR3 DNA sequence: TGTGCCAGCGCGGCGGCCGGGGAGCTGTTTTTT. Its translation is CASAAAGELFF. The chain uses TRBV25-1 and TRBJ2-2; no firm D call. Germline-derived CDR1 and CDR2 are MGHDK and SYGVNS. This CDR3 is built from 11 residues. The V gene lost 8 bases and the J gene lost 6 bases, with 7 bases spanning the gap. Using reference TRBV25-1 and TRBJ2-2 for the parts outside the CDR3, the full variable domain is EADIYQTPRYLVIGTGKKITLECSQTMGHDKMYWYQQDPGMELHLIHYSYGVNSTEKGDLSSESTVSRIRTEHFPLTLESARPSHTSQYLCASAAAGELFFGEGSRLTVL.

The chain carries TRBV6-2 or TRBV6-3 and TRBJ2-7; 11 bases fit TRBD2. The CDR3 is 17 amino acids. The V gene end was trimmed by 7 bases and the J gene end by 0 bases; junction bases not matched to a gene: 11. Germline V gene sequence: CDR1 MNHEY, CDR2 SVGEGT. The CDR3 spells CASKSLAGARGSYEQYF. In DNA, the CDR3 is TGTGCCAGCAAATCACTAGCGGGAGCTAGGGGCTCCTACGAGCAGTACTTC.

This clonotype was counted between two and nine times. This chain uses TRBV29-1 with TRBJ2-5; 8 bases agree with TRBD1. Trimming took 5 bases from V and 5 from J; bases not matched to a gene: 4. The CDR3 loop spans 12 amino acids. The germline V gene encodes CDR1 SQVTM and CDR2 ANQGSEA. CDR3 amino acids: CSVQGARETQYF. CDR3 DNA: TGCAGCGTTCAGGGGGCGCGGGAGACCCAGTACTTC.

In its sample, this clonotype was seen a few times. This chain links TRBV24-1 with TRBJ2-7; 7 bases line up with TRBD1. Germline CDR1 reads KGHDR; CDR2 reads SFDVKD. The CDR3 has 15 residues. The junction had 4 bases not matched to a gene; V was cut back by 1 base and J by 2 bases. The CDR3 nucleotides read TGTGCCACCAGTGATTTTTACAGGGGTACCTACGAGCAGTACTTC. This encodes CATSDFYRGTYEQYF.

The V and J genes are TRBV29-1 and TRBJ2-2; 13 nucleotides align to TRBD2. Germline-derived CDR1 and CDR2 are SQVTM and ANQGSEA. J gave up 0 bases and V 3 bases, and 16 bases lay outside the gene matches. CDR3 length: 21 amino acids. The CDR3 here is CSVDAREGLAGLPTNTGELFF. DNA of the CDR3: TGCAGCGTTGATGCCAGGGAGGGACTAGCGGGACTACCTACGAACACCGGGGAGCTGTTTTTT.

This chain uses TRBV19 with TRBJ2-7, with a weak D call TRBD2 (5 bases). Trimming removed 10 bases at V and 5 bases at J, with 21 bases between. The length of the CDR3 is 14 residues. Germline lookup yields CDR1 LNHDA and CDR2 SQIVND (reference sequence). CDR3 coding DNA: TGTGCCACTAGCCGAGCAGAAAAACTCCACGAGCAGTACTTC. Its protein product is CATSRAEKLHEQYF.